These T cell receptor beta chains were read from a single sample in a study of cytomegalovirus exposure and HLA in healthy donors. Some clones are missing from TCRdb's copy, which holds only in-frame ones; the method was immunoSEQ multiplex PCR. The ten top clones account for roughly 0.74%, within a sample of nearly 200,000 clones. Sample: PBMCs. Receptors originate from a boy aged 5-17 years in good health and CMV-seronegative. The CDR3 runs from the conserved cysteine through the conserved F or W. A D gene is named only where the DNA matches it firmly.

d_call j_call v_call cdr3_aa cdr3_nt
- TRBJ2-3 TRBV5-1 CASSLQGRVTDTQYF TGCGCCAGCAGCTTACAGGGTCGGGTCACAGATACGCAGTATTTT
TRBD1 TRBJ1-1 TRBV23-1 CASSQSEGQGEGTLTEAFF TGCGCCAGCAGTCAATCGGAGGGACAGGGTGAGGGTACACTAACTGAAGCTTTCTTT
TRBD2 TRBJ2-7 TRBV6-5 CASSGGAYEQYF TGTGCCAGTAGCGGGGGGGCGTACGAGCAGTACTTC
- TRBJ1-1 TRBV28 CASSLDLSTEAFF TGTGCCAGCAGTTTAGATCTTAGCACTGAAGCTTTCTTT
TRBD1 TRBJ1-1 TRBV9 CASSPRTGTGNTEAFF TGTGCCAGCAGCCCGAGGACAGGGACGGGGAACACTGAAGCTTTCTTT
TRBD1 TRBJ2-1 TRBV6-5 CASRSGTGTNEQFF TGTGCCAGCAGATCCGGGACAGGGACCAATGAGCAGTTCTTC
TRBD2 TRBJ2-1 TRBV7-2 CASSLQSGGAYNEQFF TGTGCCAGCAGCTTACAAAGCGGGGGGGCCTACAATGAGCAGTTCTTC
TRBD1 TRBJ2-7 TRBV30 CAWTDRGRGREEQYF TGTGCCTGGACCGACAGGGGGCGCGGAAGGGAGGAGCAGTACTTC
- TRBJ1-4 TRBV19 CASSMGDSLNEKLFF TGTGCCAGTAGTATGGGTGACAGCCTTAATGAAAAACTGTTTTTT
- TRBJ2-7 TRBV30 CAWSVRGVRANYEQYF TGTGCCTGGAGTGTACGGGGTGTTAGGGCCAACTACGAGCAGTACTTC